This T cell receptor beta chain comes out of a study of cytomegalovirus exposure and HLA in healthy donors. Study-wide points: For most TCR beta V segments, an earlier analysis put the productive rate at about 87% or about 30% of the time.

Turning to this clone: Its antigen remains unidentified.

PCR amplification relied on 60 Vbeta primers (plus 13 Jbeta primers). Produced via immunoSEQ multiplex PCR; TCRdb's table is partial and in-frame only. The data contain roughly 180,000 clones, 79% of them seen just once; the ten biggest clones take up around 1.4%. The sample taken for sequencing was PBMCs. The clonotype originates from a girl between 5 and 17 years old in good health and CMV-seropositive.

CDR3 in amino acids: CASTNSGLSYEQYF. In DNA, the CDR3 is TGTGCCAGCACCAACTCGGGACTTTCCTACGAGCAGTACTTC. The V and J genes are TRBV28 and TRBJ2-7; perhaps TRBD2 as D (6 bases). There are 14 residues in the CDR3. Looked up from germline, CDR1 is MDHEN and CDR2 is SYDVKM. V shed 7 bases and J shed 1 base, with 14 bases lying between them.